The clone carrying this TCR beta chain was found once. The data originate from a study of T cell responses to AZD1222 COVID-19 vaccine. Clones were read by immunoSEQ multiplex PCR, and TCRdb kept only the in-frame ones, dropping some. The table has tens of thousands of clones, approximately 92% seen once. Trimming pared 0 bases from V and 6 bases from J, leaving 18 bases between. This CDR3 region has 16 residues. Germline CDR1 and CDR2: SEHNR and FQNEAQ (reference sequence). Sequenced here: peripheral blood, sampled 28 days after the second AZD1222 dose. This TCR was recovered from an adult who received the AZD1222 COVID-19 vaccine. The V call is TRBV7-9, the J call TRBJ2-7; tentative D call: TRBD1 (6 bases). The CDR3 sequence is CASSLAGSRRGGEQYF. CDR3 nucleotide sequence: TGTGCCAGCAGCTTAGCGGGGTCGAGGAGAGGGGGCGAGCAGTACTTC. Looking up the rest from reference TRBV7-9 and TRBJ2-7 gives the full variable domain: DTGVSQNPRHKITKRGQNVTFRCDPISEHNRLYWYRQTLGQGPEFLTYFQNEAQLEKSRLLSDRFSAERPKGSFSTLEIQRTEQGDSAMYLCASSLAGSRRGGEQYFGPGTRLTVT.